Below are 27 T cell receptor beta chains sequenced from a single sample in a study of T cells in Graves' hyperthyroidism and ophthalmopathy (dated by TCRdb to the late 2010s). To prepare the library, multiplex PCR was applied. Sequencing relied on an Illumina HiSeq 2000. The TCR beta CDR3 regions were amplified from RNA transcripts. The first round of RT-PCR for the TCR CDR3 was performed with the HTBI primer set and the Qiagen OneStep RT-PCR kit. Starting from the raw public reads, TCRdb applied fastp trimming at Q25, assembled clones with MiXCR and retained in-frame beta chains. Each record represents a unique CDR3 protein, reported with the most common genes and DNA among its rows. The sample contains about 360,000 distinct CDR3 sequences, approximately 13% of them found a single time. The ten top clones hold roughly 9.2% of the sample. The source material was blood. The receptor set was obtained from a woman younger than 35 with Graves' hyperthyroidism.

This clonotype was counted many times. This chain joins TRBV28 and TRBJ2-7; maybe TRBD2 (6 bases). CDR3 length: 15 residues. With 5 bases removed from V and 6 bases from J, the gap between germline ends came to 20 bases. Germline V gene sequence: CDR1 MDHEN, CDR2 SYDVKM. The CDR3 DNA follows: TGTGCCAGCAGTCCGGCACGACTAGTCGAGGGCGAGCAGTACTTC. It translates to CASSPARLVEGEQYF.

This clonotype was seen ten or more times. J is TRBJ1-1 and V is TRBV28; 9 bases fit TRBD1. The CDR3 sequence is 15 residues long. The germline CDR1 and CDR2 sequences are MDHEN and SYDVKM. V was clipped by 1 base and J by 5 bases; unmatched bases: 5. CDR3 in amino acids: CASSLSGTGLTEAFF. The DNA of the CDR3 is TGTGCCAGCAGTTTATCCGGGACAGGGCTTACTGAAGCTTTCTTT.

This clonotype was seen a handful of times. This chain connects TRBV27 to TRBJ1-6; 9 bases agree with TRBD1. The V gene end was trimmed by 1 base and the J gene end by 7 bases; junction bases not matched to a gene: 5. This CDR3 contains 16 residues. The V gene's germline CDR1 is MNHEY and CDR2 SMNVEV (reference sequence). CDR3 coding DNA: TGTGCCAGCAGTTTATTCCTCGGACAGGGGAATTCACCCCTCCACTTT. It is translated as CASSLFLGQGNSPLHF.

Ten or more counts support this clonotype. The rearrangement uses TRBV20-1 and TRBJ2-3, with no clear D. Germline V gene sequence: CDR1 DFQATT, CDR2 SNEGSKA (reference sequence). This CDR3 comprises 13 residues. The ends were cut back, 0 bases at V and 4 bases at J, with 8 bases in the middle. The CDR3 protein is CSARDPYPDTQYF. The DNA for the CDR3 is TGCAGTGCTAGAGACCCATATCCAGATACGCAGTATTTT.

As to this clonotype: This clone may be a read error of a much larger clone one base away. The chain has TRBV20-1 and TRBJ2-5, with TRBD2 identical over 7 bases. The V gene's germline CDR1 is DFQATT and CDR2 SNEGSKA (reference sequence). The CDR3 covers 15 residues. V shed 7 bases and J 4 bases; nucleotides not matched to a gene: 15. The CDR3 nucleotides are TGCAGTGAAGGGAGTAGCGGGTCCTTGCGAGAGACCCAGTACTTC. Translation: CSEGSSGSLRETQYF.

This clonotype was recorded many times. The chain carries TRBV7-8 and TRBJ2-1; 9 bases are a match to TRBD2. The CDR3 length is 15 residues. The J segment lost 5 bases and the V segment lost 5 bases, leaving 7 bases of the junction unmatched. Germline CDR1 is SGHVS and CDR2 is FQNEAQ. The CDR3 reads CASSPRTSDDNEQFF. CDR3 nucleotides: TGTGCCAGCAGCCCCCGGACTAGCGACGACAATGAGCAGTTCTTC.

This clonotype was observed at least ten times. CDR3 sequence reads: CASSEEGGVQDTQYF. For the CDR3, the DNA is TGTGCCAGCAGTGAAGAGGGAGGGGTCCAAGATACGCAGTATTTT. The chain joins TRBV28 to TRBJ2-3; TRBD2 aligns across 7 bases. The CDR3 length is 15 residues. J lost 5 bases, V lost 5 bases, and 10 bases had no gene match. Per the germline V gene, CDR1 is MDHEN and CDR2 is SYDVKM.

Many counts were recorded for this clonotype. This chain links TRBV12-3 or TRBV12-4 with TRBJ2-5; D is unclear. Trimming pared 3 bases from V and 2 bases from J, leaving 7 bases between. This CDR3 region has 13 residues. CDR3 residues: CASSFARQETQYF. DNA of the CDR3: TGTGCCAGCAGTTTTGCCCGACAAGAGACCCAGTACTTC.

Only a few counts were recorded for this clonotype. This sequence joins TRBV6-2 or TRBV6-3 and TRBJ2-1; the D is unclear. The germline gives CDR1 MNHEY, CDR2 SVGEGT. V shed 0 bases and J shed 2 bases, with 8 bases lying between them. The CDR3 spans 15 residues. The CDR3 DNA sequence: TGTGCCAGCAGTTACTCTCCGAGAGCCTACAATGAGCAGTTCTTC. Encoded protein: CASSYSPRAYNEQFF.

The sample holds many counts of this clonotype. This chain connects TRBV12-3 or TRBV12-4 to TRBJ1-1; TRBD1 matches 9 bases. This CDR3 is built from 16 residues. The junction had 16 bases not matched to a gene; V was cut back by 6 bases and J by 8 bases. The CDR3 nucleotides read TGTGCCAGCAGCCAGACAGGGGGACGGGCGGATCGGGAAGCTTTCTTT. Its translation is CASSQTGGRADREAFF.

As DNA, the CDR3 is TGTGCCATCAGTGATTTGCCGGGACAGGGCTTGAGAGGCTACACCTTC. This translates into CAISDLPGQGLRGYTF. The chain couples TRBV10-3 to TRBJ1-2; the match to TRBD1 covers 9 bases. With 3 bases clipped from V and 8 bases from J, the junction kept 13 bases outside the gene matches. The germline V gene encodes CDR1 ENHRY and CDR2 SYGVKD. The CDR3 extends over 16 amino acids.

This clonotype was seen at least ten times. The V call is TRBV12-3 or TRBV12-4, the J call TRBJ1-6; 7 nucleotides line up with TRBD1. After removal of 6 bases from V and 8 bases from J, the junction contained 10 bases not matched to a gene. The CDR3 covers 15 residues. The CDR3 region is CASRSQKGAYSPLHF. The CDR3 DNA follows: TGTGCCAGCAGATCCCAAAAGGGGGCCTATTCACCCCTCCACTTT.

The CDR3 DNA is TGTGCCAGCAGTTTCACCGGGACGGCGAGCTCCTACGAGCAGTACTTC. It translates to CASSFTGTASSYEQYF. The rearrangement joins TRBV12-3 or TRBV12-4 to TRBJ2-7; D may correspond to TRBD1 or TRBD2 (5 bases each). This CDR3 has 16 amino acids. With 3 bases removed from V and 0 bases from J, the gap between germline ends came to 15 bases.

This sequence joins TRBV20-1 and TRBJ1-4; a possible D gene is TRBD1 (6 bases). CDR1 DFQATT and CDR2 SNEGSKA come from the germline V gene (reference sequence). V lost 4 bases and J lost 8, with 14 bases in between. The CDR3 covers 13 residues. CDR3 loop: CSATRGDLEKLFF. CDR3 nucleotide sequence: TGCAGTGCTACGAGGGGGGACTTGGAAAAACTGTTTTTT.

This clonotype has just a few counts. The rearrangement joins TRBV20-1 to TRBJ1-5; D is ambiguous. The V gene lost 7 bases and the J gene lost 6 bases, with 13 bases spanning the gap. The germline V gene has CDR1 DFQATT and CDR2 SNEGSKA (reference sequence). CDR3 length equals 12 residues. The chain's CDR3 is CSGEGPGQPQHF. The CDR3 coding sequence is TGCAGTGGGGAGGGTCCCGGTCAGCCCCAGCATTTT.

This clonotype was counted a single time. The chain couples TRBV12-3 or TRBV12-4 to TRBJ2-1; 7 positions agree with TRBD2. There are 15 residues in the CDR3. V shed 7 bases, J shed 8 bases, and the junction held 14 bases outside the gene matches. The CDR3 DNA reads TGTGCCAGCATCCGAGGATCTAGGGCGGGGGATGAGCAGTTCTTC. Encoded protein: CASIRGSRAGDEQFF.

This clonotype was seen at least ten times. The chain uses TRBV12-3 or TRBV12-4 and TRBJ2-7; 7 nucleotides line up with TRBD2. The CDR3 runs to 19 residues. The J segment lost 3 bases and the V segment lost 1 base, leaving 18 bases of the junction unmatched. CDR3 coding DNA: TGTGCCAGCAGTTTAGGGTGCCGGGAGGATCCCCCGGGGATCTACGAGCAGTACTTC. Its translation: CASSLGCREDPPGIYEQYF.

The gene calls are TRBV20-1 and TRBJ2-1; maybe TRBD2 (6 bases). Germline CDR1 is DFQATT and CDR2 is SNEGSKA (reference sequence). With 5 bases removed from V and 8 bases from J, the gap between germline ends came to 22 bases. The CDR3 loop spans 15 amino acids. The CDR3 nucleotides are TGCAGTGCTCGAGGCGCCAACGGGAGAGGCTATGAGCAGTTCTTC. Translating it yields CSARGANGRGYEQFF.

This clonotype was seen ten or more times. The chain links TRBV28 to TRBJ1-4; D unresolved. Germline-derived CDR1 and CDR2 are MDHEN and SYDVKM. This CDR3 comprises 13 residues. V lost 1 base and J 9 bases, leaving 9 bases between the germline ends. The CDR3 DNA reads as TGTGCCAGCAGTTTATACCGTACCCAAAAACTGTTTTTT. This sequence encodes CASSLYRTQKLFF.

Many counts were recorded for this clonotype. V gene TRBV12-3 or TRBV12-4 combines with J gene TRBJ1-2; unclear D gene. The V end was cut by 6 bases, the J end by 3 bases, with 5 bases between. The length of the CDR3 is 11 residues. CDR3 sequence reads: CASSSHYGYTF. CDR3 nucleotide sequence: TGTGCCAGCAGCTCCCACTATGGCTACACCTTC.

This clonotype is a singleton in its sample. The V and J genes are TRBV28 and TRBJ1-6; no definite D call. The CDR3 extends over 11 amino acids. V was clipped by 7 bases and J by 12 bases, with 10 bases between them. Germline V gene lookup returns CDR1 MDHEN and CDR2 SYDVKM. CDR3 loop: CASTEGLPLHF. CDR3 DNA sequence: TGTGCCAGCACCGAGGGTTTACCCCTCCACTTT.

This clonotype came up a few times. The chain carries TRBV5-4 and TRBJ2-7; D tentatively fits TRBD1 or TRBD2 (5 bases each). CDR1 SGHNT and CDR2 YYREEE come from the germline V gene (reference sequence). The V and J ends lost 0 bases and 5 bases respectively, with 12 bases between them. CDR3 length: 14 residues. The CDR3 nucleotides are TGTGCCAGCAGCTTGGTAGGGGACCTCAACGAGCAGTACTTC. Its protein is CASSLVGDLNEQYF.

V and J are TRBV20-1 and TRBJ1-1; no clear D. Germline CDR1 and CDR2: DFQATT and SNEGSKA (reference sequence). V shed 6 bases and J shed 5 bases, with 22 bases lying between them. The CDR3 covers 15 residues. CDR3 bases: TGCAGTGCATGGCTTGGGCCGGTATCGGAAACTGAAGCTTTCTTT. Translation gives CSAWLGPVSETEAFF.

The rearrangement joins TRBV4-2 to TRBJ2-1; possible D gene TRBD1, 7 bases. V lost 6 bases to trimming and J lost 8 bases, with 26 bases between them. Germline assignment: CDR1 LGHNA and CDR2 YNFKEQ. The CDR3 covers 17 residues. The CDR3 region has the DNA TGTGCCAGCAGTCCTATCGGGGCAGGGGGGTTTGGCTATGAGCAGTTCTTC. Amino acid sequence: CASSPIGAGGFGYEQFF.

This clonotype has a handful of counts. CDR3 region: CASGRGNTGELFF. The CDR3, as DNA: TGTGCCAGCGGCCGCGGGAACACCGGGGAGCTGTTTTTT. J is TRBJ2-2 and V is TRBV7-6; D gene uncertain. CDR3 length equals 13 residues. CDR1 is SGHVS and CDR2 is FNYEAQ in the germline V gene. V was pared by 8 bases and J by 1 base, with 8 bases between.

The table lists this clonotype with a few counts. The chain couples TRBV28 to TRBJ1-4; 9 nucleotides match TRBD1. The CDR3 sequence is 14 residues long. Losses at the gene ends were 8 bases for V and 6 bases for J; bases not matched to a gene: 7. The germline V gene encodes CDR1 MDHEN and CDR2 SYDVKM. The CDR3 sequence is CASGPDRGYEKLFF. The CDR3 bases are TGTGCCAGCGGACCGGACAGGGGTTATGAAAAACTGTTTTTT. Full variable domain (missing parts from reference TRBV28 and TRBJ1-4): DVKVTQSSRYLVKRTGEKVFLECVQDMDHENMFWYRQDPGLGLRLIYFSYDVKMKEKGDIPEGYSVSREKKERFSLILESASTNQTSMYLCASGPDRGYEKLFFGSGTQLSVL.

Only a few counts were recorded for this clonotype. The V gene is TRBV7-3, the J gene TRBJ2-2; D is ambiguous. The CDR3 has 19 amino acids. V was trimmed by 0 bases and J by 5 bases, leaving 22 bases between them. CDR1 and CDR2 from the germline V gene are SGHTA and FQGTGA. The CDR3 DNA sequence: TGTGCCAGCAGCTTAACGCCCCTACTCGATACTCTCGGAACCGGGGAGCTGTTTTTT. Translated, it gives CASSLTPLLDTLGTGELFF.